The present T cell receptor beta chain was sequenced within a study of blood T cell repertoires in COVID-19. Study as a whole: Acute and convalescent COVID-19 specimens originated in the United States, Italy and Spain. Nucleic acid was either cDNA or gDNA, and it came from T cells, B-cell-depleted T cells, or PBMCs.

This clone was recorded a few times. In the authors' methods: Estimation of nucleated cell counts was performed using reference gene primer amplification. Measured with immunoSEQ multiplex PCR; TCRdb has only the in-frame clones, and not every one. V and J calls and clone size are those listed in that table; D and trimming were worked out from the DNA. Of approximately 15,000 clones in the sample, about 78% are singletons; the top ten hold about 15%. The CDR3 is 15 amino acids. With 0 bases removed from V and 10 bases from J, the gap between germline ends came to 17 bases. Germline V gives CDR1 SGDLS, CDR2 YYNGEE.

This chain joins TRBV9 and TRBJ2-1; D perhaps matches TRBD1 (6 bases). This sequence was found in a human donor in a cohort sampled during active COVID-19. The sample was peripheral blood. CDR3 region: CASSVVGGTPPEQFF. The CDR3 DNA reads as TGTGCCAGCAGCGTAGTAGGGGGTACCCCCCCCGAGCAGTTCTTC.